This TCR beta chain comes out of a study of identifying expanded T cells in peripheral blood. Overall study results and limits: Variance in clone template counts between approximately two-week samples significantly increased with total template count across all healthy donors. Approximately 1.2 clones differed between technical replicates, versus roughly 17 and 20 over time.

CDR1 and CDR2 from the germline V gene are MDHEN and SYDVKM. V was cut by 7 bases and J by 6 bases, with 10 bases left in between. The CDR3 runs to 12 residues. The method was immunoSEQ multiplex PCR; TCRdb's version includes in-frame clones alone and lacks a portion of them. This table holds fewer than 85,000 clones, around four fifths found once. No infections or other immune events were documented during collection. Comments on this clone: No antigen is known for it.

The J gene is TRBJ1-5, the V gene TRBV28; no reliable D call. The sequence was obtained from a person aged 18 to 75 in good health. Sample: blood. The CDR3 nucleotides read TGTGCCAGCAACTTCCCCACTCAGCCCCAGCATTTT. It specifies CASNFPTQPQHF.